The sequence of this T cell receptor beta chain was determined in a study of neoadjuvant nivolumab and ipilimumab in lung cancer. As for the study in general: Patients got nivolumab 3 mg/kg on days 1, 15 and 29; combination added ipilimumab 1 mg/kg day 1.

Points on this clone: The target antigen is unknown.

Sequencing used immunoSEQ multiplex PCR; TCRdb keeps in-frame clones, though not all of them. The repertoire holds some 18,000 clones, with 87% as singletons. Germline CDR1 SGDLS, CDR2 YYNGEE. The CDR3 sequence is 16 residues long. V was clipped by 3 bases and J by 5 bases; unmatched bases: 4. General observations from the study: TCR receptors were sequenced in few samples. Pretherapy blood TCR richness correlated positively with resected tumor richness. Compared with tumor-adjacent uninvolved lung, resected tumors showed greater richness and clonality.

The genes are TRBV9 and TRBJ2-2; 13 bases match TRBD2. The specimen comprised peripheral blood, sampled before neoadjuvant nivolumab, alone or with ipilimumab. This receptor was obtained from an adult with non-small cell lung cancer. This CDR3 is CASSGLAGGRTGELFF. In DNA, the CDR3 is TGTGCCAGCAGCGGACTAGCGGGAGGTCGGACCGGGGAGCTGTTTTTT.